The 5 T cell receptor beta chains below all came from one sample that was sequenced in a study of blood T cell repertoires in COVID-19. Produced via immunoSEQ multiplex PCR; TCRdb's table is partial and in-frame only. The sample carries approximately 280,000 clones, approximately 84% recorded once. Specimen: peripheral blood. The receptors originated from a human donor with COVID-19, enrolled during active disease. The donor label of this sample is uncertain.

The CDR3 sequence is CASRGSGTPREQYF. The CDR3 DNA is TGTGCCAGCAGGGGATCCGGGACTCCTCGCGAGCAGTACTTC. The genes are TRBV28 and TRBJ2-7; tentatively, D is TRBD2 (6 bases). The V gene lost 6 bases and the J gene lost 6 bases, with 18 bases spanning the gap. The CDR3 length is 14 residues. CDR1 and CDR2 (germline): MDHEN, SYDVKM.

The rearrangement links TRBV7-9 to TRBJ1-5, with D uncertain. Trimming left V 4 bases short and J 3 bases short, with 16 bases between. Germline V CDR1 and CDR2: SEHNR, FQNEAQ (reference sequence). The CDR3 covers 16 residues. CDR3 DNA sequence: TGTGCCAGCAGCTCCTGGGAGGGTGAAGACAATCAGCCCCAGCATTTT. Translating gives CASSSWEGEDNQPQHF.

J is TRBJ2-6 and V is TRBV24-1; D is possibly TRBD2 (6 bases). V was trimmed by 4 bases and J by 3 bases, leaving 12 bases between them. CDR1 is KGHDR and CDR2 is SFDVKD in the germline V gene. The CDR3 runs 16 residues. The CDR3: CATSDGADYGANVLTF. The CDR3 region has the DNA TGTGCCACCAGTGACGGGGCGGACTATGGGGCCAACGTCCTGACTTTC.

The rearrangement joins TRBV10-2 to TRBJ2-5; the match to TRBD1 covers 9 bases. This CDR3 has 15 residues. The V segment lost 6 bases and the J segment 2 bases; nucleotides outside the gene matches: 7. Germline V CDR1 and CDR2: WSHSY, SAAADI. CDR3 in amino acids: CASRPGTGIQETQYF. The CDR3 DNA reads as TGCGCCAGCAGACCCGGGACAGGGATACAAGAGACCCAGTACTTC.

This chain uses TRBV27 with TRBJ2-6; the D gene is possibly TRBD2 (6 bases). Trimming left V 1 base short and J 0 bases short, with 13 bases between. The V gene's germline CDR1 is MNHEY and CDR2 SMNVEV (reference sequence). This CDR3 contains 18 residues. The CDR3 spells CASSLWGLAISGANVLTF. The CDR3 coding sequence is TGTGCCAGCAGTTTATGGGGACTCGCTATCTCTGGGGCCAACGTCCTGACTTTC.